These 14 T cell receptor beta chains came from one sample sequenced in a study of blood T cell repertoires in COVID-19. The assay was immunoSEQ multiplex PCR, and TCRdb's table has in-frame clones only and misses some. Here the sample spans roughly 200,000 clones, 78% being singletons. The sequenced material came from peripheral blood. The receptors originated from a woman of 80 years or more with active or convalescent COVID-19.

V gene TRBV3-1 (or the pseudogene TRBV3-2) combines with J gene TRBJ1-1; D possibly corresponds to TRBD1 (5 bases). Germline V gene sequence: CDR1 LGHDT, CDR2 YNNKEL (reference sequence). This CDR3 is built from 15 residues. The V and J ends lost 6 bases and 3 bases respectively, with 17 bases between them. DNA of the CDR3: TGTGCCAGCAGACGGTGGGGGGACCTTCACACTGAAGCTTTCTTT. Encoded protein: CASRRWGDLHTEAFF.

The chain is built from TRBV18 and TRBJ1-5, with 8 bases fitting TRBD1. The CDR3 sequence is 15 residues long. The germline CDR1 and CDR2 sequences are KGHSH and LQKENI. The trim removed 3 bases at V and 4 bases at J, leaving 5 bases unmatched. The CDR3 bases are TGTGCCAGCTCACCCGGGACAGGCCTTAATCAGCCCCAGCATTTT. The encoded protein is CASSPGTGLNQPQHF.

On this clone: Because the CDR3 is missing its conserved closing phenylalanine or tryptophan, this is likely a read error. The DNA is left out, because the CDR3 cannot be placed on it with certainty; the CDR3 is given as TCRdb lists it. The V call is TRBV12-3 or TRBV12-4, the J call TRBJ1-2. The CDR3 has 13 residues if both end residues are counted. This chain's CDR3 is CASSSEEGVGAAI.

The chain has TRBV5-1 and TRBJ1-6; D is perhaps TRBD1 (6 bases). The germline V gene encodes CDR1 SGHRS and CDR2 YFSETQ. The CDR3 is 13 residues long. Trimming cost V 2 bases and J 11 bases, with 11 bases left between them. The DNA of the CDR3 is TGCGCCAGCAGCTTTAGTGGGGGCCCACCCCTCCACTTT. This encodes CASSFSGGPPLHF.

CDR3 residues: CAWTGLGVLNEKLFF. CDR3 bases: TGTGCCTGGACAGGGTTGGGTGTCCTTAATGAAAAACTGTTTTTT. The chain joins TRBV30 to TRBJ1-4, with D perhaps TRBD1 (5 bases). The CDR3 is 15 residues long. Trimming took off 4 bases at V and 4 bases at J, with 16 bases between the two ends. Germline V gene lookup returns CDR1 GTSNPN and CDR2 SVGIG (reference sequence).

This chain uses TRBV28 with TRBJ1-1; perhaps TRBD1 as D (6 bases). Germline V gene lookup returns CDR1 MDHEN and CDR2 SYDVKM. Trimming stripped 8 bases from V and 0 bases from J, with 13 bases between. The CDR3 is made up of 14 amino acids. The chain's CDR3 is CASVSPGVNTEAFF. Here the CDR3 DNA reads TGTGCCAGCGTTAGCCCAGGGGTGAACACTGAAGCTTTCTTT. Filled out from reference TRBV28 and TRBJ1-1, the complete variable domain reads DVKVTQSSRYLVKRTGEKVFLECVQDMDHENMFWYRQDPGLGLRLIYFSYDVKMKEKGDIPEGYSVSREKKERFSLILESASTNQTSMYLCASVSPGVNTEAFFGQGTRLTVV.

The chain carries TRBV5-1 and TRBJ2-2, with 9 bases aligning to TRBD1. The CDR3 contains 16 residues. The junction had 7 bases not matched to a gene; V was cut back by 0 bases and J by 7 bases. Germline CDR1 is SGHRS and CDR2 is YFSETQ. CDR3 sequence reads: CASSLEATGGGGELFF. DNA of the CDR3: TGCGCCAGCAGCTTGGAGGCAACAGGGGGCGGCGGGGAGCTGTTTTTT.

This clone was seen a single time. J is TRBJ1-5 and V is TRBV10-3, with 9 bases fitting TRBD1. V lost 0 bases, J lost 7 bases, and 7 bases stayed unmatched. Germline CDR1 and CDR2: ENHRY and SYGVKD. The CDR3 runs 16 residues. The CDR3, as DNA: TGTGCCATCAGTGAGTCGGGACAGGGTATCGCCCAGCCCCAGCATTTT. This sequence encodes CAISESGQGIAQPQHF.

The rearrangement links TRBV19 to TRBJ1-2; no firm D call. Deletions cut 4 bases from V and 2 bases from J, with 8 bases between. Germline V gene data show CDR1 as LNHDA and CDR2 as SQIVND (reference sequence). The length of the CDR3 is 13 residues. The CDR3 nucleotides are TGTGCCAGTAGTACCACACCGAACTATGGCTACACCTTC. Residues: CASSTTPNYGYTF.

V usage is TRBV18 and J usage is TRBJ2-7; 8 bases line up with TRBD1. The CDR3 extends over 17 amino acids. Trimming removed 3 bases from V and 3 bases from J; junction bases left unmatched: 13. Germline loops: CDR1 KGHSH, CDR2 LQKENI. CDR3 sequence: CASSPRTGFGPLYEQYF. CDR3 DNA sequence: TGTGCCAGCTCACCCCGGACAGGGTTTGGGCCCCTCTACGAGCAGTACTTC. The variable domain in full, completed from reference TRBV18 and TRBJ2-7, reads NAGVMQNPRHLVRRRGQEARLRCSPMKGHSHVYWYRQLPEEGLKFMVYLQKENIIDESGMPKERFSAEFPKEGPSILRIQQVVRGDSAAYFCASSPRTGFGPLYEQYFGPGTRLTVT.

In its sample, this clone was seen once. The rearrangement joins TRBV5-1 to TRBJ2-3, with TRBD1 as a possible D gene (6 bases). There are 16 residues in the CDR3. The V end lost 5 bases, the J end lost 0 bases, and 16 bases lay between the germline ends. Germline V gives CDR1 SGHRS, CDR2 YFSETQ. CDR3 in amino acids: CASSPAPGVSTDTQYF. The DNA of the CDR3 is TGCGCCAGCAGTCCCGCCCCAGGGGTTAGCACAGATACGCAGTATTTT.

The V call is TRBV6-4, the J call TRBJ2-1; 7 nucleotides line up with TRBD2. Germline V lookup: CDR1 MRHNA, CDR2 SNTAGT. The CDR3 has 15 residues. Losses at the gene ends were 6 bases for V and 7 bases for J; bases not matched to a gene: 12. The CDR3 DNA is TGTGCCAGCAGCCCCAGCGGGGCCGTATTGAATGAGCAGTTCTTC. As protein: CASSPSGAVLNEQFF.

V gene TRBV10-1 combines with J gene TRBJ2-1; 14 nucleotides match TRBD2. The J segment lost 8 bases and the V segment lost 8 bases, leaving 11 bases of the junction unmatched. Germline assignment: CDR1 WNHNN and CDR2 SYGVQD (reference sequence). The CDR3 contains 16 residues. The chain's CDR3 is CASAPSGTSGGYEQFF. In DNA, the CDR3 is TGCGCCAGCGCTCCCTCCGGGACTAGCGGGGGATATGAGCAGTTCTTC.

This clone was picked up a small number of times. This rearrangement joins TRBV11-2 to TRBJ2-5, with D perhaps matching TRBD2 (6 bases). The CDR3 totals 15 residues. Trimming took 6 bases from V and 6 from J, leaving 20 bases between them. Germline assignment: CDR1 SGHAT and CDR2 FQNNGV. This chain's CDR3 is CASRYSGPDSKTQYF. CDR3 nucleotide sequence: TGTGCCAGCAGGTATAGCGGACCTGATTCCAAGACCCAGTACTTC.